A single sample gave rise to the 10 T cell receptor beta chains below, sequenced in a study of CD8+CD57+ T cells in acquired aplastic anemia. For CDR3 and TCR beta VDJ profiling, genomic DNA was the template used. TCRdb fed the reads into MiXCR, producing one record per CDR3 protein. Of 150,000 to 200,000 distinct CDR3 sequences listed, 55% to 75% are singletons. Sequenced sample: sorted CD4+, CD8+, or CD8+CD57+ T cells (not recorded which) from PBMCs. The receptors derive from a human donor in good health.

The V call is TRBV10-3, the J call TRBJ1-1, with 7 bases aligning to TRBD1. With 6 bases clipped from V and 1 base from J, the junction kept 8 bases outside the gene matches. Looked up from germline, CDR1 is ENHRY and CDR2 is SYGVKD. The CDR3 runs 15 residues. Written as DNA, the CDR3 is TGTGCCATCAGAACAGGGGTCCTGGGGAACACTGAAGCTTTCTTT. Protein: CAIRTGVLGNTEAFF.

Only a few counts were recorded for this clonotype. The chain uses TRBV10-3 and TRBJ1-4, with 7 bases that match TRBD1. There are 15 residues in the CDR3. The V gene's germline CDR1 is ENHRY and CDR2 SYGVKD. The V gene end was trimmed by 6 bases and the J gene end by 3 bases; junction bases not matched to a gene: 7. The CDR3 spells CAISPTGTANEKLFF. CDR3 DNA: TGTGCCATCAGCCCGACCGGGACAGCTAATGAAAAACTGTTTTTT.

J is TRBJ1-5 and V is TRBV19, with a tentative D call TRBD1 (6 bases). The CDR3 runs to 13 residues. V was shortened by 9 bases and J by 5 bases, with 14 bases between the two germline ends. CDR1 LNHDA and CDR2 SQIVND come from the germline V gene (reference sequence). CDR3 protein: CASSQNRDQPQHF. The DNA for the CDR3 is TGTGCCAGCAGCCAAAACAGGGATCAGCCCCAGCATTTT.

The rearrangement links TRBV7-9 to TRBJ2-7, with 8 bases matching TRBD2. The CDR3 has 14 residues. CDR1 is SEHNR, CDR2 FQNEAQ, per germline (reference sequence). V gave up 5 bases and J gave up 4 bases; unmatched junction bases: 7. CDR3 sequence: CASSPSGGGYEQYF. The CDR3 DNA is TGTGCCAGCAGCCCCTCCGGGGGGGGGTACGAGCAGTACTTC.

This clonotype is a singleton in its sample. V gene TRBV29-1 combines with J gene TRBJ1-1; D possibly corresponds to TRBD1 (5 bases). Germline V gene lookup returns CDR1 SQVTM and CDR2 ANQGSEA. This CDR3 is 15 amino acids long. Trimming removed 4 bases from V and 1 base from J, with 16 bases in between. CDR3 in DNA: TGCAGCGTTGGTCATCCGGACATATGGAACACTGAAGCTTTCTTT. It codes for CSVGHPDIWNTEAFF.

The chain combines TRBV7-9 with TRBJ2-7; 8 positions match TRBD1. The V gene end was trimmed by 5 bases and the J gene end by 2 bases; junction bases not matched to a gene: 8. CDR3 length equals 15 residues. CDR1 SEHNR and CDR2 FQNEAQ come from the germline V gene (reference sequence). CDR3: CASSDPGQGTYEQYF. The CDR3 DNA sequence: TGTGCCAGCAGCGATCCAGGACAGGGCACCTACGAGCAGTACTTC. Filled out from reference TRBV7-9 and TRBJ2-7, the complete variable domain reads DTGVSQNPRHKITKRGQNVTFRCDPISEHNRLYWYRQTLGQGPEFLTYFQNEAQLEKSRLLSDRFSAERPKGSFSTLEIQRTEQGDSAMYLCASSDPGQGTYEQYFGPGTRLTVT.

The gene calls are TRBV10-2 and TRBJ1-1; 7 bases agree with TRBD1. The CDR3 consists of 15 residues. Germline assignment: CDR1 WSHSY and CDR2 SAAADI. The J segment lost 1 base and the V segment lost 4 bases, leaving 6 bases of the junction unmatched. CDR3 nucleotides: TGCGCCAGCAGTGGGGACAGCCAGGGGAACACTGAAGCTTTCTTT. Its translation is CASSGDSQGNTEAFF.

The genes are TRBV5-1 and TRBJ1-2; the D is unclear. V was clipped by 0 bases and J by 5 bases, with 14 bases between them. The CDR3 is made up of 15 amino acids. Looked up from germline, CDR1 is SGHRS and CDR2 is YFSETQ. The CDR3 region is CASSLAAGRQYGYTF. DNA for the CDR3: TGCGCCAGCAGCTTGGCCGCTGGACGGCAGTATGGCTACACCTTC.

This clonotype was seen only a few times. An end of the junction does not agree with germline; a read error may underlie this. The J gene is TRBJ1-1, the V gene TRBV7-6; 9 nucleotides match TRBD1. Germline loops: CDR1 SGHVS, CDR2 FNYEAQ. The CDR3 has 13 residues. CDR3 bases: TGTGCCAGCAGCGTGGACAGGGGTTGGGTACCGGTCTTT. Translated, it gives CASSVDRGWVPVF. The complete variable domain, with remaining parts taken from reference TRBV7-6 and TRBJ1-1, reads GAGVSQSPRYKVTKRGQDVALRCDPISGHVSLYWYRQALGQGPEFLTYFNYEAQQDKSGLPNDRFSAERPEGSISTLTIQRTEQRDSAMYRCASSVDRGWVPVFGQGTRLTVV.

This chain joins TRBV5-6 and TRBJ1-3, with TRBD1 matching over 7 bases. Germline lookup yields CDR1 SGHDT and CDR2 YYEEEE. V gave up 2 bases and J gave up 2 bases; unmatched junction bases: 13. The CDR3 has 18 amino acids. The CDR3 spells CASSFRDSPRRAGNTIYF. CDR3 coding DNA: TGTGCCAGCAGCTTTCGGGACAGCCCCCGGAGGGCTGGAAACACCATATATTTT. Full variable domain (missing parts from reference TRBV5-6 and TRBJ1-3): DAGVTQSPTHLIKTRGQQVTLRCSPKSGHDTVSWYQQALGQGPQFIFQYYEEEERQRGNFPDRFSGHQFPNYSSELNVNALLLGDSALYLCASSFRDSPRRAGNTIYFGEGSWLTVV.